This T cell receptor (beta chain) was captured in a study of monozygotic twins with inflammatory bowel disease. With the 5' RACE reads reprocessed, TCRdb shows one record per CDR3 protein and no DNA. This table holds 350,000 to 400,000 distinct CDR3 sequences. Germline lookup yields CDR1 MNHEY and CDR2 SVGAGI. This CDR3 has 15 residues. Comments on this clonotype: No antigen is known for it.

Study-wide points: The authors could not tell different T cell subtypes apart. No detectable difference in repertoire similarity separated concordant from discordant twins, possibly as a result of limited power.

The receptor was derived from a human donor with ulcerative colitis or Crohn's disease, or a healthy co-twin of an affected twin (not recorded which). Sequencing was carried out using blood. The rearrangement links TRBV6-5 to TRBJ2-3; TCRdb lists TRBD1, though no DNA is available to test this call. The CDR3: CASSYTGALTDTQYF.